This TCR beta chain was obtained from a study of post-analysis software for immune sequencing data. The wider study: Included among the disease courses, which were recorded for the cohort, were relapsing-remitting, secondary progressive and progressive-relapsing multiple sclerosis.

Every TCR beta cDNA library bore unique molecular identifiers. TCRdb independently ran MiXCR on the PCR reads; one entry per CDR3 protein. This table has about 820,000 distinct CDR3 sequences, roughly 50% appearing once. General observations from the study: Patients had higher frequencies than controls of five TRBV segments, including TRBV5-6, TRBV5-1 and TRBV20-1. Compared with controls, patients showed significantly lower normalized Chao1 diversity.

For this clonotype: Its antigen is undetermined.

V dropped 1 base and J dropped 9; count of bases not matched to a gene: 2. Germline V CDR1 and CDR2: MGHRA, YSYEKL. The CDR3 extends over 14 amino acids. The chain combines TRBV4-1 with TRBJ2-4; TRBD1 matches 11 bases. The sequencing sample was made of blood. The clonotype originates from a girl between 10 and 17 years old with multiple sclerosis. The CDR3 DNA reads TGCGCCAGCAGCCAAGCCGGGACAGGGGGCATTCAGTACTTC. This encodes CASSQAGTGGIQYF.